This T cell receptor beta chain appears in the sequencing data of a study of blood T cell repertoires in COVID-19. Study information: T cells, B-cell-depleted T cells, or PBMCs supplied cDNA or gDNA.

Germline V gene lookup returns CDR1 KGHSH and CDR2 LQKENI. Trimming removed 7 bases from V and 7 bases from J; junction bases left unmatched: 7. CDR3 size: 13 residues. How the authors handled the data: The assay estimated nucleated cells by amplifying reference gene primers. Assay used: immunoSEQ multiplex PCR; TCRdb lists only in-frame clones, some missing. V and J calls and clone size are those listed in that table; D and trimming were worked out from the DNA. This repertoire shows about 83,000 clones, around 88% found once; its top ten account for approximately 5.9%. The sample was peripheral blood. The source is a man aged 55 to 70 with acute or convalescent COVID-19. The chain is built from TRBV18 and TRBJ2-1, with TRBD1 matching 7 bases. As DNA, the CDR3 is TGTGCCAGCTTCGAACAGGGGTGGAATGAGCAGTTCTTC. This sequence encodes CASFEQGWNEQFF. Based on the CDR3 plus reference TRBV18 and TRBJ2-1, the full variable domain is NAGVMQNPRHLVRRRGQEARLRCSPMKGHSHVYWYRQLPEEGLKFMVYLQKENIIDESGMPKERFSAEFPKEGPSILRIQQVVRGDSAAYFCASFEQGWNEQFFGPGTRLTVL.